A single sample is the source of the 17 T cell receptor beta chains below, sequenced in a study of blood T cell repertoires in COVID-19. Assay: immunoSEQ multiplex PCR; the TCRdb copy retains only in-frame clones and omits some. Seen here are 250,000 or so clones, about 91% observed once, and the top ten hold 1.2%. Sample: PBMCs or T cells enriched from blood (not recorded which). These receptors all stem from a human donor in a cohort exposed to, infected with or recovered from COVID-19 (not recorded which). The donor label of this sample is uncertain.

The chain employs TRBV7-9 and TRBJ1-5; no definite D call. The CDR3 is made up of 15 amino acids. From germline, CDR1 is SEHNR and CDR2 FQNEAQ (reference sequence). Trimming shortened V by 5 bases and J by 1 base, and 12 bases separated the two germline ends. CDR3 in DNA: TGTGCCAGCAGCGGGCCCGCTGGGAGCAATCAGCCCCAGCATTTT. Protein: CASSGPAGSNQPQHF. Based on the CDR3 plus reference TRBV7-9 and TRBJ1-5, the full variable domain is DTGVSQNPRHKITKRGQNVTFRCDPISEHNRLYWYRQTLGQGPEFLTYFQNEAQLEKSRLLSDRFSAERPKGSFSTLEIQRTEQGDSAMYLCASSGPAGSNQPQHFGDGTRLSIL.

The rearrangement joins TRBV10-1 to TRBJ2-7, with D perhaps matching TRBD1 (5 bases). Trimming left V 2 bases short and J 2 bases short, with 7 bases between. The CDR3 loop spans 13 amino acids. The germline CDR1 and CDR2 sequences are WNHNN and SYGVQD (reference sequence). In nucleotides, the CDR3 is TGCGCCAGCAGTGAGAGGGGCCCCTACGAGCAGTACTTC. It translates to CASSERGPYEQYF.

The J gene is TRBJ1-5, the V gene TRBV30, with D maybe TRBD1 (5 bases). V was cut by 4 bases and J by 3 bases, with 13 bases left in between. CDR1 and CDR2 from the germline V gene are GTSNPN and SVGIG (reference sequence). This CDR3 spans 14 amino acids. The CDR3 protein is CAWNGAGFNQPQHF. CDR3 nucleotide sequence: TGTGCCTGGAATGGGGCAGGGTTCAATCAGCCCCAGCATTTT.

The chain carries TRBV4-2 and TRBJ2-5; 9 bases map to TRBD2. CDR1 LGHNA and CDR2 YNFKEQ come from the germline V gene. The length of the CDR3 is 17 residues. V shed 4 bases, J shed 4 bases, and the junction held 13 bases outside the gene matches. The CDR3: CASSLLSAGGAGETQYF. As DNA, the CDR3 is TGTGCCAGCAGCCTTCTCTCGGCGGGGGGGGCAGGAGAGACCCAGTACTTC.

CDR3 sequence reads: CAWSVADSHNSPLHF. CDR3 DNA sequence: TGTGCCTGGAGTGTTGCCGACAGTCATAATTCACCCCTCCACTTT. The genes are TRBV30 and TRBJ1-6; D might be TRBD1 (5 bases). The germline V gene has CDR1 GTSNPN and CDR2 SVGIG (reference sequence). Deletions cut 0 bases from V and 5 bases from J, with 11 bases between. This CDR3 has 15 residues.

V gene TRBV7-8 combines with J gene TRBJ1-1, with D possibly matching TRBD1 (6 bases). In germline, CDR1 is SGHVS, CDR2 FQNEAQ. The CDR3 loop spans 13 amino acids. Trimming took off 2 bases at V and 3 bases at J, with 7 bases between the two ends. The CDR3: CASSLKGDTEAFF. CDR3 DNA: TGTGCCAGCAGCTTAAAGGGGGACACTGAAGCTTTCTTT.

This chain uses TRBV12-5 with TRBJ1-1; TRBD1 agrees at 8 bases. The V gene end was trimmed by 7 bases and the J gene end by 7 bases; junction bases not matched to a gene: 8. This CDR3 is 13 amino acids long. Per the germline V gene, CDR1 is LGHNT and CDR2 is FRNRAP. The chain's CDR3 is CASAVWTGLEAFF. CDR3 DNA: TGTGCTAGTGCAGTTTGGACAGGGCTTGAAGCTTTCTTT.

V and J are TRBV27 and TRBJ2-3; 7 bases map to TRBD1. The germline V gene has CDR1 MNHEY and CDR2 SMNVEV (reference sequence). CDR3 length: 15 residues. After removal of 5 bases from V and 1 base from J, the junction contained 6 bases not matched to a gene. CDR3 DNA: TGTGCCAGCAGTCAGACAGGGTATGGCACAGATACGCAGTATTTT. Its translation: CASSQTGYGTDTQYF.

The V and J genes are TRBV19 and TRBJ1-1, with a possible D match to TRBD1 (6 bases). V was shortened by 3 bases and J by 1 base, with 9 bases between the two germline ends. This CDR3 contains 14 residues. CDR1 is LNHDA, CDR2 SQIVND, per germline (reference sequence). The CDR3 DNA reads as TGTGCCAGTAGTATTCGGGGGGCGAACACTGAAGCTTTCTTT. This codes for CASSIRGANTEAFF.

This clone was observed a few times. V is TRBV30 and J is TRBJ2-7, with 7 bases matching TRBD1. The germline V gene encodes CDR1 GTSNPN and CDR2 SVGIG (reference sequence). The length of the CDR3 is 13 residues. Unmatched junction bases numbered 7, after V lost 3 bases and J lost 5 bases. DNA of the CDR3: TGTGCCTGGAGGCCGGACAGGAGAGACGAGCAGTACTTC. Its translation: CAWRPDRRDEQYF.

With regard to this clone: The germline gene is not matched at one end of the junction; a read error may be the cause. The rearrangement uses TRBV6-5 and TRBJ1-3; D ambiguous. The CDR3 totals 16 residues. Germline assignment: CDR1 MNHEY and CDR2 SVGAGI. The CDR3 sequence: CASSYSWTGEGSTIYF. DNA for the CDR3: TGTGCCAGCAGTTACTCTTGGACGGGAGAAGGAAGCACCATATATTTT.

The chain combines TRBV18 with TRBJ1-1, with 8 bases lining up with TRBD1. With V trimmed by 3 bases and J by 4 bases, 7 bases remained unmatched. The CDR3 contains 15 residues. The germline V gene has CDR1 KGHSH and CDR2 LQKENI. DNA for the CDR3: TGTGCCAGCTCACCGGAACAGGGGGGAAGCACTGAAGCTTTCTTT. As protein: CASSPEQGGSTEAFF. The variable domain in full, completed from reference TRBV18 and TRBJ1-1, reads NAGVMQNPRHLVRRRGQEARLRCSPMKGHSHVYWYRQLPEEGLKFMVYLQKENIIDESGMPKERFSAEFPKEGPSILRIQQVVRGDSAAYFCASSPEQGGSTEAFFGQGTRLTVV.

This clone turned up a few times. V gene TRBV14 combines with J gene TRBJ1-2, with TRBD1 matching 9 bases. The CDR3 runs 14 residues. Germline CDR1 is SGHDN and CDR2 is FVKESK. With V trimmed by 4 bases and J by 7 bases, 7 bases remained unmatched. The CDR3 DNA reads as TGTGCCAGCAGCCCCCGACAGGGGGTCGCTGGCTACACCTTC. Amino acid sequence: CASSPRQGVAGYTF.

The chain is built from TRBV3-1 (or the pseudogene TRBV3-2) and TRBJ1-2; D is unclear. This CDR3 comprises 12 residues. Trimming took off 1 base at V and 13 bases at J, with 13 bases between the two ends. Germline assignment: CDR1 LGHDT and CDR2 YNNKEL (reference sequence). The CDR3 coding sequence is TGTGCCAGCAGCCAAGGAGATGGGAGACCCACCTTC. Translation: CASSQGDGRPTF.

This chain connects TRBV7-8 to TRBJ1-1; no clear D gene. Germline V gene lookup returns CDR1 SGHVS and CDR2 FQNEAQ. The V gene lost 1 base and the J gene lost 1 base, with 4 bases spanning the gap. The CDR3 runs to 13 residues. CDR3 DNA: TGTGCCAGCAGCTTAGGACAGAACACTGAAGCTTTCTTT. This codes for CASSLGQNTEAFF.

Only a few counts were recorded for this clone. In DNA form, the CDR3 reads TGCGCCAGCACCGGCCTCAACAGCCTCTATGGCTACACCTTC. Translation gives CASTGLNSLYGYTF. The rearrangement joins TRBV5-1 to TRBJ1-2; D remains ambiguous. Germline V gene data show CDR1 as SGHRS and CDR2 as YFSETQ. Trimming stripped 6 bases from V and 4 bases from J, with 16 bases between. The CDR3 runs to 14 residues.

The V gene is TRBV2, the J gene TRBJ1-5, with 8 bases aligning to TRBD1. The CDR3 is 14 amino acids. Trimming removed 7 bases from V and 9 bases from J; junction bases left unmatched: 11. Germline CDR1 reads SNHLY; CDR2 reads FYNNEI. CDR3 region: CASKQGALGRPQHF. The CDR3 region has the DNA TGTGCCAGCAAGCAGGGGGCCCTGGGGAGGCCCCAGCATTTT.